These T cell receptor beta chains were read from a single sample in a study of blood T cell repertoires in COVID-19. TCRdb's copy holds only in-frame clones and misses some; the assay was immunoSEQ multiplex PCR. The repertoire consists of 170,000 or so clones, with about 87% occurring once and the leading ten covering 0.45% to 0.6%. The sequencing sample was made of peripheral blood. All receptors derive from a man aged 55 to 69 with COVID-19, enrolled during active disease. The CDR3 runs from the conserved cysteine through the conserved F or W. Each record gives: CDR3 DNA, CDR3 protein, D gene, J gene, V gene, clone size. The D gene is left open where the match is weak. Clone size, where shown, is once, few, many, or a class for clones that have expanded.

TGTGCCAGCAGCTTGGAGGGGGCCGAAAACATTCAGTACTTC	CASSLEGAENIQYF	TRBD1	TRBJ2-4	TRBV5-4	NA
TGTGCCAGCAGCTCCGGACAGCCTAACCCTGGAAACACCATATATTTT	CASSSGQPNPGNTIYF	NA	TRBJ1-3	TRBV7-2	NA
TGTGCCAGCAGCAGGGGGGGCGGCACAGATACGCAGTATTTT	CASSRGGGTDTQYF	NA	TRBJ2-3	TRBV7-2	NA
TGTGCCAGCAGCACGTGGGAGGACACTGAAGCTTTCTTT	CASSTWEDTEAFF	NA	TRBJ1-1	TRBV7-2	NA
TGTGCCAGCAGTTTTTGGTCCGGGCAGCCCCAGCATTTT	CASSFWSGQPQHF	NA	TRBJ1-5	TRBV28	NA
TGTGCCAGCAGCGCGGCCGCGATATTTACCGGGGAGCTGTTTTTT	CASSAAAIFTGELFF	NA	TRBJ2-2	TRBV5-5	once
TGTGCCACCAGTGACCCGACAGGGGCGGCCTATGGCTACACCTTC	CATSDPTGAAYGYTF	TRBD1	TRBJ1-2	TRBV24-1	NA
TGTGCCAGCAGCGGTAGAACAGGGAAAAACATTCAGTACTTC	CASSGRTGKNIQYF	NA	TRBJ2-4	TRBV14	NA
TGTGCCAGCTTTACTTTTCGAGTTAACTATGGCTACACCTTC	CASFTFRVNYGYTF	NA	TRBJ1-2	TRBV28	once
TGTGCCAGCAGCGCGGGGCCCGGGACTGTCTCTGGAAACACCATATATTTT	CASSAGPGTVSGNTIYF	NA	TRBJ1-3	TRBV7-2	NA
TGTGCCAGCAGTCCGACAGGGTCTGGAAACACCATATATTTT	CASSPTGSGNTIYF	TRBD1	TRBJ1-3	TRBV6-2/TRBV6-3	once
TGTGCCAGCAGCTCACGGACCGGGGGTAATGAAAAACTGTTTTTT	CASSSRTGGNEKLFF	NA	TRBJ1-4	TRBV7-9	few
TGCAGCGTTGCAGGGGCCTCCTCGGGCGAGCAGTACTTC	CSVAGASSGEQYF	NA	TRBJ2-7	TRBV29-1	NA
TGTGCCAGCAGCCTTGGCACAGGGGTTAATCAGCCCCAGCATTTT	CASSLGTGVNQPQHF	TRBD1	TRBJ1-5	TRBV7-2	NA
TGTGCCAGCAGCTCACGGGGAAGCTCTGGAAACACCATATATTTT	CASSSRGSSGNTIYF	NA	TRBJ1-3	TRBV5-8	NA
TGTGCCAGCAGCTTGGTTGCGGGGGGGCTTAATGAGCAGTTCTTC	CASSLVAGGLNEQFF	TRBD2	TRBJ2-1	TRBV5-4	NA
TGCAGCGTTGATTCAGGAAGGATTGGTGAAGCTTTCTTT	CSVDSGRIGEAFF	NA	TRBJ1-1	TRBV29-1	NA
TGTGCCAGCAGTGAAGCCCCGGGGAGCTCACCCCTCCACTTT	CASSEAPGSSPLHF	NA	TRBJ1-6	TRBV6-1	NA
TGTGCCAGTAGTATAGGGGAAACAGGGGTAACTGGAAACACCATATATTTT	CASSIGETGVTGNTIYF	TRBD1	TRBJ1-3	TRBV19	NA
TGTGCCAGCAGCCAAGAGATTCTGGCTAGCGGGGGGTCAGTGGAGACCCAGTACTTC	CASSQEILASGGSVETQYF	TRBD2	TRBJ2-5	TRBV4-2	NA
TGTGCCAGCAGCCAAGATGTCGGGGAAACTGGAAACACCATATATTTT	CASSQDVGETGNTIYF	NA	TRBJ1-3	TRBV4-2	NA
TGTGCCAGCAGTTACTGGGGCGCGGATCAGCCCCAGCATTTT	CASSYWGADQPQHF	NA	TRBJ1-5	TRBV6-2/TRBV6-3	NA
TGTGCCAGCTCACCTGACAGGGGGCTTGGAAACACCATATATTTT	CASSPDRGLGNTIYF	TRBD1	TRBJ1-3	TRBV18	NA
TGTGCCAGCAGTCCCAGGGATTACCGGGCCTCTGAAGCTTTCTTT	CASSPRDYRASEAFF	NA	TRBJ1-1	TRBV25-1	NA
TGTGCCAGCAGCTTAGGGACAGCCACCTACAATGAGCAGTTCTTC	CASSLGTATYNEQFF	NA	TRBJ2-1	TRBV7-2	NA
TGTGCCAGTAGGCCTCCACAGGGTTCCTCTGGGGCCAACGTCCTGACTTTC	CASRPPQGSSGANVLTF	NA	TRBJ2-6	TRBV19	NA
TGTGCCAGCAGTTACAGAAGGGGGGAAGCTTTCTTT	CASSYRRGEAFF	NA	TRBJ1-1	TRBV6-5	NA
TGTGCCAGCAGCTTAGGTACTAGCGGGGGACAAGAGACCCAGTACTTC	CASSLGTSGGQETQYF	TRBD2	TRBJ2-5	TRBV11-1	NA
TGTGCCAGCAGTTTTGGGGGGGCGCAGGGCTACGAGCAGTACTTC	CASSFGGAQGYEQYF	NA	TRBJ2-7	TRBV28	NA
TGTGCCAGCAGCCGGGATCGGGGCTCTGGAAACACCATATATTTT	CASSRDRGSGNTIYF	NA	TRBJ1-3	TRBV4-2	NA
TGTGCCAGCAGCCTCTCTAGCGGGGGTCCCTACAATGAGCAGTTCTTC	CASSLSSGGPYNEQFF	TRBD2	TRBJ2-1	TRBV5-4	few
TGTGCCAGCTCACCACTAGCGGTCAATGAGCAGTTCTTC	CASSPLAVNEQFF	NA	TRBJ2-1	TRBV18	NA
TGTGCCAGCAGCTTAGTAGTAACCGGGGAGCTGTTTTTT	CASSLVVTGELFF	NA	TRBJ2-2	TRBV11-3	NA
TGTGCCAGCAGCTCAACAGCTACAGGGGTCGGCTACACCTTC	CASSSTATGVGYTF	TRBD1	TRBJ1-2	TRBV7-2	NA
TGTGCCAGCTCACCACCGGCAGGAGGGGAGACCCAGTACTTC	CASSPPAGGETQYF	NA	TRBJ2-5	TRBV18	NA
TGCAGTGCTAGTTCCCTCCGGCAGGGGGGAAGTTGGTACTTC	CSASSLRQGGSWYF	NA	TRBJ2-7	TRBV20-1	NA
TGCGCCAGCAGCCAAGGAACTCAAAACTATGGCTACACCTTC	CASSQGTQNYGYTF	NA	TRBJ1-2	TRBV4-1	NA
TGTGCCAGCAGCCCGAAAAGGACAGGCCCCAACTTGAACACTGAAGCTTTCTTT	CASSPKRTGPNLNTEAFF	TRBD1	TRBJ1-1	TRBV7-2	NA
TGTGCCTGGAGAATTAAAAACGCACGCGGGTCGGGATCACCCCTCCACTTT	CAWRIKNARGSGSPLHF	NA	TRBJ1-6	TRBV30	NA
TGTGCCAGCAGTGAAGCAAGGCGGGCTGAAGCTTTCTTT	CASSEARRAEAFF	NA	TRBJ1-1	TRBV2	few